This TCR beta chain is drawn from a study of blood T cells in healthy people across ages. A J-beta primer mix and a sample-barcoded 5' primer were used in a second PCR of about 7 to 11 cycles. Each CDR3 protein gets one entry after TCRdb re-called the 5' RACE reads with MiXCR. The data hold around 710,000 distinct CDR3 sequences, with around 46% observed a single time. Each sample gave at least 7 million isolated PBMCs. The length of the CDR3 is 17 residues. Germline V gives CDR1 MDHEN, CDR2 SYDVKM. V shed 6 bases and J shed 0 bases, with 19 bases lying between them. Input material: blood. The chain combines TRBV28 with TRBJ2-3, with D tentatively TRBD2 (5 bases). The sequence was collected from a woman aged 55-75 years in good health. This chain's CDR3 is CASSPMVGVPSTDTQYF. Here the CDR3 DNA reads TGTGCCAGCAGCCCCATGGTGGGAGTCCCTAGCACAGATACGCAGTATTTT.